The TCR beta chain under discussion was sequenced for a study of blood T cell repertoires in COVID-19. Profiling relied on immunoSEQ multiplex PCR, and the TCRdb table lists in-frame clones only, not all of them. The data show approximately 250,000 clones, around nine tenths seen once. The CDR3 consists of 13 residues. Trimming shortened V by 6 bases and J by 7 bases, and 12 bases separated the two germline ends. Germline V gives CDR1 SNHLY, CDR2 FYNNEI. Sequencing input: peripheral blood. The receptor comes from a middle-aged man with active or convalescent COVID-19. The chain recombines TRBV2 with TRBJ1-4; D is unclear. The DNA for the CDR3 is TGTGCCAGCAGGGGCACCGTTAGTGAAAAACTGTTTTTT. Its protein is CASRGTVSEKLFF. The full variable domain, its missing parts supplied by reference TRBV2 and TRBJ1-4, is EPEVTQTPSHQVTQMGQEVILRCVPISNHLYFYWYRQILGQKVEFLVSFYNNEISEKSEIFDDQFSVERPDGSNFTLKIRSTKLEDSAMYFCASRGTVSEKLFFGSGTQLSVL.